A single sample gave rise to the 6 T cell receptor beta chains below, sequenced in a study of radiotherapy plus CTLA-4 blockade in lung cancer. Here immunoSEQ multiplex PCR was the method, and the copy in TCRdb shows in-frame clones only, minus some. The data contain about 85,000 clones, approximately 83% of them singletons. The source was peripheral blood, collected from a patient treated with radiotherapy plus ipilimumab. The receptors were sampled from a human donor with non-small cell lung cancer who had a partial response to radiotherapy plus ipilimumab.

The count of this clone is one. The chain has TRBV28 and TRBJ2-1, with D perhaps TRBD2 (7 bases). Germline V gene data show CDR1 as MDHEN and CDR2 as SYDVKM. The ends were cut back, 8 bases at V and 6 bases at J, with 26 bases in the middle. CDR3 size: 17 residues. CDR3 sequence reads: CASSGRWTSGTFNEQFF. The CDR3 DNA reads as TGTGCCAGCTCGGGAAGGTGGACGAGCGGGACATTCAATGAGCAGTTCTTC.

The chain combines TRBV18 with TRBJ2-1; TRBD2 matches 7 bases. The length of the CDR3 is 15 residues. CDR1 is KGHSH, CDR2 LQKENI, per germline. Trimming removed 0 bases from V and 8 bases from J; junction bases left unmatched: 7. Here the CDR3 DNA reads TGTGCCAGCTCACCACCTTTGGGAGGGTCGTATGAGCAGTTCTTC. This encodes CASSPPLGGSYEQFF.

This chain uses TRBV30 with TRBJ1-1; TRBD1 matches at 7 bases. V gave up 3 bases and J gave up 3 bases; unmatched junction bases: 4. Germline V gene lookup returns CDR1 GTSNPN and CDR2 SVGIG (reference sequence). This CDR3 has 13 amino acids. CDR3 bases: TGTGCCTGGAGAGACACAGGGGACACTGAAGCTTTCTTT. Translated, it gives CAWRDTGDTEAFF.

V is TRBV2 and J is TRBJ2-7; D unclear. Between the trimmed V and J ends, which lost 3 bases and 3 bases, there was a span of 3 bases. Per the germline V gene, CDR1 is SNHLY and CDR2 is FYNNEI. This CDR3 is built from 11 residues. The chain's CDR3 is CASSEDYEQYV. In DNA, the CDR3 is TGTGCCAGCAGTGAGGACTACGAGCAGTACGTC.

V and J are TRBV4-2 and TRBJ1-4, with a weak D call TRBD1 (6 bases). Germline V lookup: CDR1 LGHNA, CDR2 YNFKEQ. CDR3 size: 16 residues. The V end lost 2 bases, the J end lost 6 bases, and 16 bases lay between the germline ends. This chain's CDR3 is CASSQNPGTRDEKLFF. The CDR3 DNA reads as TGTGCCAGCAGCCAAAACCCCGGGACACGCGATGAAAAACTGTTTTTT.

The V call is TRBV2, the J call TRBJ2-1; TRBD1 matches 9 bases. Germline CDR1 reads SNHLY; CDR2 reads FYNNEI. The CDR3 contains 15 residues. J lost 0 bases, V lost 5 bases, and 2 bases had no gene match. The CDR3 coding sequence is TGTGCCAGCAGTCGGGACAGGGACTCCTACAATGAGCAGTTCTTC. Protein: CASSRDRDSYNEQFF.